Below are 7 T cell receptor beta chains sequenced from a single sample in a study of response to subunit inactivated influenza vaccine. TCRdb fed the RT-PCR reads into MiXCR, producing one record per CDR3 protein. The data show roughly 620,000 distinct CDR3 sequences, with around 11% seen just once and approximately 11% held by the top ten. The same data also went into a second study, on T cells expressing NK-cell markers. That work contributes: Researchers built TCR beta cDNA using 5'RACE template switching with UMIs.

The sample in question was PBMCs from blood, obtained on the day of vaccination. All receptors come from a man in his fifties who received an inactivated influenza vaccine.

The rearrangement joins TRBV4-2 to TRBJ2-3, with TRBD1 identical over 7 bases. Per germline, CDR1 LGHNA and CDR2 YNFKEQ. This CDR3 is 16 amino acids long. With 1 base clipped from V and 4 bases from J, the junction kept 8 bases outside the gene matches. The CDR3 DNA reads TGTGCCAGCAGCCAAGTTTACCAGGGGGACGCAGATACGCAGTATTTT. As protein: CASSQVYQGDADTQYF.

There are many counts of this clonotype. The chain uses TRBV12-3 or TRBV12-4 and TRBJ1-2, with a tentative D call TRBD1 (5 bases). Trimming removed 6 bases at V and 6 bases at J, with 20 bases between. This CDR3 has 15 residues. The CDR3 reads CASRLSSVGAHGYTF. The CDR3 region has the DNA TGTGCCAGCAGGTTATCCTCGGTCGGGGCGCATGGCTACACCTTC.

This clonotype appeared a few times. The rearrangement joins TRBV29-1 to TRBJ2-1; 7 bases match TRBD1. The CDR3 spans 12 residues. Trimming at V came to 8 bases and at J to 9 bases, leaving 10 bases not matched to a gene. Germline V gene sequence: CDR1 SQVTM, CDR2 ANQGSEA. This CDR3 reads CSPWTGVGEQFF. CDR3 nucleotide sequence: TGCAGCCCCTGGACAGGCGTCGGTGAGCAGTTCTTC.

The V call is TRBV11-2, the J call TRBJ2-7; 9 positions agree with TRBD2. V gave up 1 base and J gave up 6 bases; unmatched junction bases: 13. Germline V gives CDR1 SGHAT, CDR2 FQNNGV. This CDR3 region has 17 residues. The CDR3 nucleotides are TGTGCCAGCAGCTTAGTTACTATGGCGGGGGGGCCGATCGAGCAGTACTTC. This sequence encodes CASSLVTMAGGPIEQYF.

CDR3 DNA: TGTGCCAGCAGCCAGGGACTTTACTCTGATACGCAGTATTTT. Protein product: CASSQGLYSDTQYF. This sequence joins TRBV3-1 and TRBJ2-3; the D gene is possibly TRBD2 (6 bases). CDR3 length: 14 amino acids. V dropped 3 bases and J dropped 6 bases, with 13 bases sitting between them. CDR1 and CDR2 (germline): LGHDT, YNNKEL (reference sequence).

This clonotype was counted at least ten times. This chain links TRBV10-3 with TRBJ2-1, with 8 bases identical to TRBD2. The CDR3 length is 13 residues. Germline CDR1 and CDR2: ENHRY and SYGVKD. The trim removed 5 bases at V and 5 bases at J, leaving 2 bases unmatched. The CDR3 DNA reads TGTGCCATCAGTTCACTAGCGGACAATGAGCAGTTCTTC. Translated, it gives CAISSLADNEQFF.

This clonotype was seen a handful of times. This chain joins TRBV10-3 and TRBJ2-7; 13 nucleotides agree with TRBD2. This CDR3 contains 14 residues. The J segment lost 4 bases and the V segment lost 10 bases, leaving 7 bases of the junction unmatched. The germline V gene encodes CDR1 ENHRY and CDR2 SYGVKD. CDR3 in amino acids: CATGLAGRPYEQYF. CDR3 sequence (DNA): TGTGCCACGGGACTAGCGGGAAGACCTTACGAGCAGTACTTC.